The TCR beta chain described here comes from a study of blood T cell repertoires in COVID-19. Study-level information: Nucleic acid was either cDNA or gDNA, and it came from T cells, B-cell-depleted T cells, or PBMCs.

Germline values: CDR1 LGHNA, CDR2 YSLEER. The CDR3 runs to 16 residues. J was trimmed by 5 bases and V by 2 bases; bases with no gene match: 7. Data came from immunoSEQ multiplex PCR; TCRdb stores just in-frame clones and leaves some out. The top ten hold roughly 21% of the sample, which has 200,000 to 250,000 clones, around four fifths seen once. This chain connects TRBV4-3 to TRBJ2-3; 10 bases fit TRBD2. The receptor was derived from a man aged 25 to 40 with active or convalescent COVID-19. The sample consisted of peripheral blood. The CDR3 loop reads CASSQQLAGRRDTQYF. The CDR3 bases are TGCGCCAGCAGCCAACAACTAGCGGGGAGGAGAGATACGCAGTATTTT.